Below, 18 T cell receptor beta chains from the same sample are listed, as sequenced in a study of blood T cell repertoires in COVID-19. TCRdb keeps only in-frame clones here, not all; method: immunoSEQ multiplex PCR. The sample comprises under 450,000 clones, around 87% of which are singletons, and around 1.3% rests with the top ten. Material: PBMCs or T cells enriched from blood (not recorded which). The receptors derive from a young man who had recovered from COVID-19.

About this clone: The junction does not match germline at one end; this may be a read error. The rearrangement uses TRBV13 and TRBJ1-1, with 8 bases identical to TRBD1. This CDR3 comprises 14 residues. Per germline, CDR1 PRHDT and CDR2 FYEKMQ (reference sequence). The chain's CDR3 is CASSLGQGGPEAFF. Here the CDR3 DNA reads TGTGCCAGCAGCCTAGGACAGGGTGGGCCTGAAGCTTTCTTT.

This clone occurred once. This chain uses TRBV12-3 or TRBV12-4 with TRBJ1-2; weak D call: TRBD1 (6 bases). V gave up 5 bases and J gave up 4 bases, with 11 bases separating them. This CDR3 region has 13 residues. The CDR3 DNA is TGTGCCAGCAGTCCGGACAGCTTCTATGGCTACACCTTC. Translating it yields CASSPDSFYGYTF.

This CDR3 is CASSRTLGPYEQYF. CDR3 coding DNA: TGTGCCAGCAGTCGGACACTCGGACCCTACGAGCAGTACTTC. The chain combines TRBV6-5 with TRBJ2-7; possibly TRBD1 for D (5 bases). The germline gives CDR1 MNHEY, CDR2 SVGAGI. The CDR3 contains 14 residues. The V end lost 5 bases, the J end lost 2 bases, and 13 bases lay between the germline ends.

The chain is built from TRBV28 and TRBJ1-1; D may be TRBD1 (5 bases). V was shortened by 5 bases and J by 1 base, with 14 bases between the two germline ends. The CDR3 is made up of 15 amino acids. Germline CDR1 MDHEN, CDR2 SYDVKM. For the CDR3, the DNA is TGTGCCAGCAGTGGGGGGGGGTTCTGGAACACTGAAGCTTTCTTT. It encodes CASSGGGFWNTEAFF.

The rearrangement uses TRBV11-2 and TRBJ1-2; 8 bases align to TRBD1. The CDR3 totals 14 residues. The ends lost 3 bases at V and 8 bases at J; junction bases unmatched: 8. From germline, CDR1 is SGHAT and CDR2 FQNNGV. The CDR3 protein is CASSLDYRGDGYTF. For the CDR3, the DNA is TGTGCCAGCAGCTTGGATTACAGGGGGGACGGCTACACCTTC.

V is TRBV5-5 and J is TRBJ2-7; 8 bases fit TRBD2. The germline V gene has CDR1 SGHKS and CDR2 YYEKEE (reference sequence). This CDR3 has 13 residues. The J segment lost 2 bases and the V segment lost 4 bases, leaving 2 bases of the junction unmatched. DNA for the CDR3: TGTGCCAGCAGCCCCGGGAGGGCCTACGAGCAGTACTTC. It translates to CASSPGRAYEQYF.

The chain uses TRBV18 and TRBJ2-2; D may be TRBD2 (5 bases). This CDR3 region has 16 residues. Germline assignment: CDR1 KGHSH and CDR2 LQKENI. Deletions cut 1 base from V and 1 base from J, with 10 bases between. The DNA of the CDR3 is TGTGCCAGCTCACCACTCTGGACTGAGAACACCGGGGAGCTGTTTTTT. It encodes CASSPLWTENTGELFF.

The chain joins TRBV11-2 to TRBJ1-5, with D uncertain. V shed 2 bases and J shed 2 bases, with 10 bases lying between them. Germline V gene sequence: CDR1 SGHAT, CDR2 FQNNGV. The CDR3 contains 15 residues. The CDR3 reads CASSLSGQGNQPQHF. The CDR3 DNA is TGTGCCAGCAGCTTAAGTGGGCAGGGCAATCAGCCCCAGCATTTT.

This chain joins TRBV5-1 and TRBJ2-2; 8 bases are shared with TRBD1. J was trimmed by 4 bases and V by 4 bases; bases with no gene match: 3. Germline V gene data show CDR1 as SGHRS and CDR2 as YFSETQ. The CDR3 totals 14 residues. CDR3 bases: TGCGCCAGCAGCCAGGGACAGGTCACCGGGGAGCTGTTTTTT. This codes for CASSQGQVTGELFF. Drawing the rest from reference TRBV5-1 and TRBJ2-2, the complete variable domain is KAGVTQTPRYLIKTRGQQVTLSCSPISGHRSVSWYQQTPGQGLQFLFEYFSETQRNKGNFPGRFSGRQFSNSRSEMNVSTLELGDSALYLCASSQGQVTGELFFGEGSRLTVL.

In nucleotides, the CDR3 is TGTGCCAGCAGATCGGGACAGGGGAGCAATCAGCCCCAGCATTTT. This codes for CASRSGQGSNQPQHF. This chain links TRBV28 with TRBJ1-5; 10 nucleotides match TRBD1. The germline CDR1 and CDR2 sequences are MDHEN and SYDVKM. The ends lost 6 bases at V and 1 base at J; junction bases unmatched: 3. The CDR3 extends over 15 amino acids. Full variable domain (rest looked up from reference TRBV28 and TRBJ1-5): DVKVTQSSRYLVKRTGEKVFLECVQDMDHENMFWYRQDPGLGLRLIYFSYDVKMKEKGDIPEGYSVSREKKERFSLILESASTNQTSMYLCASRSGQGSNQPQHFGDGTRLSIL.

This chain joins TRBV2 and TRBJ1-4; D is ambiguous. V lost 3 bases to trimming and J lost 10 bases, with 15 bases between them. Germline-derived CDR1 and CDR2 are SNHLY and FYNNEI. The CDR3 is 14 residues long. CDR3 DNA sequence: TGTGCCAGCAGTGATGGGAGTACGTCTGGAAAACTGTTTTTT. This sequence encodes CASSDGSTSGKLFF.

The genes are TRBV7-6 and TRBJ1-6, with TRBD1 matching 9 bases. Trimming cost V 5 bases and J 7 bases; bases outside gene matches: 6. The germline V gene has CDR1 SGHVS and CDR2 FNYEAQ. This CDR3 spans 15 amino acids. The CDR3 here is CASSAGQGMNSPLHF. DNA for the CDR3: TGTGCCAGCAGCGCGGGACAGGGCATGAATTCACCCCTCCACTTT.

The CDR3 sequence is CAISAISVGLNSPLHF. The CDR3, as DNA: TGTGCCATCAGTGCCATCTCGGTGGGCCTGAATTCACCCCTCCACTTT. The gene calls are TRBV10-3 and TRBJ1-6; no definite D call. Germline assignment: CDR1 ENHRY and CDR2 SYGVKD. CDR3 length: 16 amino acids. V lost 4 bases to trimming and J lost 7 bases, with 17 bases between them.

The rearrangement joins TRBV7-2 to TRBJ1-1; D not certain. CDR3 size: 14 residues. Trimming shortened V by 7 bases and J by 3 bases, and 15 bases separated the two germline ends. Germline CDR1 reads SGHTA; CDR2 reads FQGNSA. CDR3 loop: CASNRGTVDTEAFF. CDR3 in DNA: TGTGCCAGCAACCGGGGTACCGTCGACACTGAAGCTTTCTTT.

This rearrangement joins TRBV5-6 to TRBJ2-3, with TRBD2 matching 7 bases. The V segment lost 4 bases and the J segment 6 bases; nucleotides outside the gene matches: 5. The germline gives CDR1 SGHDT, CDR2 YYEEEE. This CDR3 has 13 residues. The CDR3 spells CASSAGDADTQYF. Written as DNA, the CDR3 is TGTGCCAGCAGCGCGGGGGACGCGGATACGCAGTATTTT.

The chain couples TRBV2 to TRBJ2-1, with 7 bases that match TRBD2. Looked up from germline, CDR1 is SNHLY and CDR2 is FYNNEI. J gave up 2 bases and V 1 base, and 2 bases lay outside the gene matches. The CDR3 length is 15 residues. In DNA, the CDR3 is TGTGCCAGCAGTGAAGGCCGGGGGGCCTACAATGAGCAGTTCTTC. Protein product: CASSEGRGAYNEQFF.

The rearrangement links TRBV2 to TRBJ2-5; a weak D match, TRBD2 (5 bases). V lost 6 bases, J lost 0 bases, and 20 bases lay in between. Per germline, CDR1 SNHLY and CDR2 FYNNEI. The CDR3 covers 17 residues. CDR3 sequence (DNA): TGTGCCAGCAGGGGCACCAAGGGAGCGAGGTACCAAGAGACCCAGTACTTC. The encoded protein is CASRGTKGARYQETQYF.

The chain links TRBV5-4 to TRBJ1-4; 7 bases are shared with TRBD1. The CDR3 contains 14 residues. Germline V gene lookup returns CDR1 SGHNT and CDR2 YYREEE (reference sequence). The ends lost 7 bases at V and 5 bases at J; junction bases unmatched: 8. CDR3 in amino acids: CASGLDRRNEKLFF. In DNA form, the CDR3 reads TGTGCCAGCGGTTTGGACAGGCGAAATGAAAAACTGTTTTTT.